This T cell receptor (beta chain) was sequenced during a study of blood T cell repertoires in COVID-19. Study context: Some COVID-19 samples were acute and others convalescent; all came from the United States, Italy and Spain. The analysed material was cDNA or gDNA that came from T cells, B-cell-depleted T cells, or PBMCs.

Here immunoSEQ multiplex PCR was the method, and the copy in TCRdb shows in-frame clones only, minus some. The table shows around 69,000 clones, with roughly 85% occurring only once. Germline V gene data show CDR1 as MNHNS and CDR2 as SASEGT. The CDR3 contains 15 residues. V dropped 1 base and J dropped 3; count of bases not matched to a gene: 5. This receptor was identified in a man in his forties or fifties with acute or convalescent COVID-19. V is TRBV6-1 and J is TRBJ2-7; 8 bases are a match to TRBD2. Sequencing was carried out using peripheral blood. CDR3 sequence reads: CASSEVAGGNYEQYF. CDR3 DNA sequence: TGTGCCAGCAGTGAAGTTGCGGGGGGCAACTACGAGCAGTACTTC.